Each of the 32 T cell receptor beta chains below was sequenced from the same sample in a study of CD8+ T cells in alopecia areata. cDNA prepared by RNA extraction and subsequent reverse transcription served as the template for sequencing. TCRdb keeps only in-frame clones here, not all; method: immunoSEQ multiplex PCR. Counted here are about 200,000 clones, more than 45% occurring once; the ten biggest clones make up roughly 1.5%. Specified treatment: oral pan-JAK inhibitor, 5-10 mg twice daily. The sequencing here drew on CD4+ T cells sorted from blood, taken at week 4, from a patient treated with tofacitinib. Receptors originate from a human donor with alopecia areata.

The J gene is TRBJ1-2, the V gene TRBV4-2, with TRBD1 as a possible D gene (6 bases). Germline V CDR1 and CDR2: LGHNA, YNFKEQ. CDR3 length equals 14 residues. V was pared by 4 bases and J by 8 bases, with 17 bases between. The CDR3 loop is CASSPQPGGLGYTF. The CDR3 region has the DNA TGTGCCAGCAGCCCCCAACCGGGGGGGCTAGGCTACACCTTC.

The table lists this clone with a few counts. V and J are TRBV6-1 and TRBJ2-2; D uncertain. This CDR3 spans 15 amino acids. V shed 3 bases and J shed 4 bases, with 12 bases lying between them. Germline V gene lookup returns CDR1 MNHNS and CDR2 SASEGT. In DNA form, the CDR3 reads TGTGCCAGCAGTGAGGTCCGGAAAACCACCGGGGAGCTGTTTTTT. As protein: CASSEVRKTTGELFF.

The chain carries TRBV7-3 and TRBJ1-1; 7 bases are a match to TRBD1. Germline trimming cut 8 bases from V and 1 base from J; bases unmatched to any gene: 4. The length of the CDR3 is 13 residues. Germline-derived CDR1 and CDR2 are SGHTA and FQGTGA. CDR3 sequence reads: CASAQGWNTEAFF. The CDR3 region has the DNA TGTGCCAGCGCACAGGGGTGGAACACTGAAGCTTTCTTT.

The genes are TRBV5-6 and TRBJ2-3; D may be TRBD1 (5 bases). Germline V CDR1 and CDR2: SGHDT, YYEEEE. V was trimmed by 0 bases and J by 12 bases, leaving 17 bases between them. The CDR3 is made up of 14 amino acids. The DNA of the CDR3 is TGTGCCAGCAGCTTGGATCAAGGGGCGAATAGTCAGTATTTT. It translates to CASSLDQGANSQYF.

This clone appeared a few times. The chain employs TRBV6-1 and TRBJ1-5; D not resolved. Germline CDR1 is MNHNS and CDR2 is SASEGT. V lost 0 bases, J lost 7 bases, and 7 bases lay in between. The CDR3 sequence is 13 residues long. CDR3 residues: CASSEAPDQPQHF. The DNA for the CDR3 is TGTGCCAGCAGTGAAGCGCCGGACCAGCCCCAGCATTTT.

The chain is built from TRBV2 and TRBJ1-2; TRBD1 might be the D (6 bases). Trimming cost V 1 base and J 3 bases, with 9 bases left between them. The CDR3 is 14 amino acids. Germline V gives CDR1 SNHLY, CDR2 FYNNEI. CDR3: CASSEVPGDYGYTF. The CDR3 DNA sequence: TGTGCCAGCAGTGAAGTGCCAGGGGACTATGGCTACACCTTC.

The CDR3 sequence: CASSSLAGVSTDTQYF. The DNA of the CDR3 is TGTGCCAGCAGCTCCCTGGCGGGTGTGAGCACAGATACGCAGTATTTT. The chain links TRBV7-2 to TRBJ2-3; D possibly corresponds to TRBD2 (5 bases). Germline V gene lookup returns CDR1 SGHTA and CDR2 FQGNSA. V shed 4 bases and J shed 0 bases, with 14 bases lying between them. CDR3 length equals 16 residues.

The J gene is TRBJ1-2, the V gene TRBV30; D is unresolved. This CDR3 spans 14 amino acids. V shed 4 bases and J shed 0 bases, with 12 bases lying between them. Germline V gives CDR1 GTSNPN, CDR2 SVGIG (reference sequence). Here the CDR3 DNA reads TGTGCCTGGATGAGGACCGATTCTAACTATGGCTACACCTTC. Translation gives CAWMRTDSNYGYTF.

A single count supports this clone. The chain has TRBV2 and TRBJ2-3, with 8 nucleotides matching TRBD1. V shed 7 bases, J shed 5 bases, and the junction held 5 bases outside the gene matches. Germline V lookup: CDR1 SNHLY, CDR2 FYNNEI. The CDR3 runs to 13 residues. In DNA, the CDR3 is TGTGCCAGCACCGGACAGGGTTTAGATACGCAGTATTTT. Protein: CASTGQGLDTQYF. The entire variable domain, with the rest obtained from reference TRBV2 and TRBJ2-3, is as follows: EPEVTQTPSHQVTQMGQEVILRCVPISNHLYFYWYRQILGQKVEFLVSFYNNEISEKSEIFDDQFSVERPDGSNFTLKIRSTKLEDSAMYFCASTGQGLDTQYFGPGTRLTVL.

This rearrangement joins TRBV6-5 to TRBJ2-3; D uncertain. The CDR3 is 13 residues long. From germline, CDR1 is MNHEY and CDR2 SVGAGI. Trimming removed 0 bases from V and 6 bases from J, with 7 bases in between. CDR3: CASSYSGRDTQYF. The CDR3 nucleotides read TGTGCCAGCAGTTACTCAGGGCGGGATACGCAGTATTTT.

This clone was recorded once. The chain uses TRBV7-2 and TRBJ1-2, with D possibly TRBD1 on 5 matching bases. V was clipped by 0 bases and J by 5 bases, with 13 bases between them. Germline V gives CDR1 SGHTA, CDR2 FQGNSA. This CDR3 comprises 15 residues. The CDR3 loop is CASSLAQDSGYGYTF. CDR3 in DNA: TGTGCCAGCAGCTTAGCCCAAGACAGCGGATATGGCTACACCTTC.

The V gene is TRBV7-9, the J gene TRBJ2-7; D might be TRBD1 (6 bases). Trimming cost V 1 base and J 2 bases, with 6 bases left between them. CDR3 length: 13 amino acids. CDR1 and CDR2 (germline): SEHNR, FQNEAQ (reference sequence). CDR3 loop: CASSLGTAYEQYF. CDR3 nucleotides: TGTGCCAGCAGCTTAGGGACAGCCTACGAGCAGTACTTC.

The chain uses TRBV27 and TRBJ2-1; D is perhaps TRBD1 (6 bases). Trimming cost V 5 bases and J 10 bases, with 15 bases left between them. The germline V gene encodes CDR1 MNHEY and CDR2 SMNVEV (reference sequence). The CDR3 has 13 amino acids. CDR3 nucleotide sequence: TGTGCCAGCAGTCAGTCCAGGGGTGGAGAGCAGTTCTTC. Amino acids: CASSQSRGGEQFF.

This clone was recorded a few times. The chain combines TRBV29-1 with TRBJ1-2, with 11 bases matching TRBD1. In germline, CDR1 is SQVTM, CDR2 ANQGSEA. This CDR3 contains 14 residues. V trimming: 5 bases; J trimming: 5 bases; junction bases outside the gene matches: 7. The CDR3 sequence is CSVHTGTGGYGYTF. Here the CDR3 DNA reads TGCAGCGTTCATACCGGGACAGGGGGATATGGCTACACCTTC.

The chain links TRBV18 to TRBJ2-3, with a tentative D call TRBD2 (6 bases). This CDR3 spans 15 amino acids. V lost 6 bases and J 0 bases, leaving 13 bases between the germline ends. Germline CDR1 KGHSH, CDR2 LQKENI. The CDR3 DNA reads TGTGCCAGCTCTTATACGGGGGATAGCACAGATACGCAGTATTTT. Protein sequence: CASSYTGDSTDTQYF.

Only a few counts were recorded for this clone. The chain employs TRBV19 and TRBJ1-6; D gene unclear. This CDR3 contains 13 residues. V was shortened by 1 base and J by 10 bases, with 8 bases between the two germline ends. CDR1 LNHDA and CDR2 SQIVND come from the germline V gene (reference sequence). The CDR3 here is CASSIGPGSPLHF. The CDR3 DNA reads TGTGCCAGTAGTATAGGGCCGGGGTCACCCCTCCACTTT.

The chain combines TRBV5-6 with TRBJ2-5; D is unclear. Per germline, CDR1 SGHDT and CDR2 YYEEEE. Trimming cost V 1 base and J 11 bases, with 12 bases left between them. The CDR3 length is 12 residues. The CDR3 reads CASSLSSYEQYF. The CDR3 DNA sequence: TGTGCCAGCAGCTTGAGCTCGTATGAGCAGTACTTC.

This clone was seen repeatedly, ten times or more. This chain uses TRBV6-6 with TRBJ1-2; 7 nucleotides align to TRBD1. The V gene's germline CDR1 is MNHNY and CDR2 SVGAGI (reference sequence). The CDR3 is 13 amino acids. V was pared by 6 bases and J by 2 bases, with 3 bases of the junction left unmatched. CDR3 region: CASSSTGNYGYTF. CDR3 nucleotide sequence: TGTGCCAGCAGCTCGACAGGGAACTATGGCTACACCTTC.

V and J are TRBV9 and TRBJ1-6, with D unclear. Germline V lookup: CDR1 SGDLS, CDR2 YYNGEE. Trimming left V 1 base short and J 8 bases short, with 4 bases between. The CDR3 runs 12 residues. In DNA, the CDR3 is TGTGCCAGCAGCGTATGGGATTCACCCCTCCACTTT. Translating it yields CASSVWDSPLHF.

This clone was counted only a few times. The chain carries TRBV6-1 and TRBJ1-2; D may be TRBD1 (6 bases). Between the trimmed V and J ends, which lost 5 bases and 8 bases, there was a span of 21 bases. This CDR3 is built from 15 residues. Germline loops: CDR1 MNHNS, CDR2 SASEGT. CDR3 protein: CASSLNPARGFGYTF. DNA for the CDR3: TGTGCCAGCAGTCTAAACCCGGCCAGGGGATTCGGCTACACCTTC.

The rearrangement uses TRBV7-2 and TRBJ2-1; TRBD2 matches at 13 bases. Per germline, CDR1 SGHTA and CDR2 FQGNSA. The length of the CDR3 is 14 residues. Trimming removed 10 bases from V and 6 bases from J; junction bases left unmatched: 6. The CDR3 spells CAIGLAGVSNEQFF. The DNA of the CDR3 is TGTGCCATTGGACTAGCGGGGGTCTCCAATGAGCAGTTCTTC.

This clone showed up just a few times. The chain links TRBV25-1 to TRBJ2-2; D not certain. V gave up 3 bases and J gave up 0 bases, with 5 bases separating them. Germline CDR1 MGHDK, CDR2 SYGVNS. The CDR3 contains 14 residues. CDR3 in amino acids: CASSDLANTGELFF. CDR3 coding DNA: TGTGCCAGCAGTGACCTAGCGAACACCGGGGAGCTGTTTTTT.

This chain joins TRBV7-8 and TRBJ2-1; possibly TRBD2 for D (6 bases). The CDR3 has 15 residues. Deletions cut 0 bases from V and 8 bases from J, with 14 bases between. Per germline, CDR1 SGHVS and CDR2 FQNEAQ. The CDR3 loop is CASSLATGVWYEQFF. The CDR3 DNA reads as TGTGCCAGCAGCTTAGCGACGGGGGTTTGGTATGAGCAGTTCTTC.

The chain is built from TRBV6-6 and TRBJ2-1; TRBD1 matches at 11 bases. This CDR3 has 16 residues. The germline CDR1 and CDR2 sequences are MNHNY and SVGAGI (reference sequence). J gave up 1 base and V 4 bases, and 3 bases lay outside the gene matches. In DNA form, the CDR3 reads TGTGCCAGCAGTTCGGGACAGGGGGAATCCTACAATGAGCAGTTCTTC. Its translation is CASSSGQGESYNEQFF.

The chain carries TRBV5-1 and TRBJ1-4, with a tentative D call TRBD1 (5 bases). Trimming pared 2 bases from V and 0 bases from J, leaving 14 bases between. Germline V gene data show CDR1 as SGHRS and CDR2 as YFSETQ. The CDR3 loop spans 17 amino acids. CDR3 in DNA: TGCGCCAGCAGCTTATTTGGGGGGAGCGCAACTAATGAAAAACTGTTTTTT. It yields the protein CASSLFGGSATNEKLFF. The full variable domain, completed using reference TRBV5-1 and TRBJ1-4, is KAGVTQTPRYLIKTRGQQVTLSCSPISGHRSVSWYQQTPGQGLQFLFEYFSETQRNKGNFPGRFSGRQFSNSRSEMNVSTLELGDSALYLCASSLFGGSATNEKLFFGSGTQLSVL.

Details on this clone: One junction end disagrees with the germline gene, perhaps due to a read error. The rearrangement links TRBV7-9 to TRBJ2-5, with 11 bases aligning to TRBD2. The J call is doubtful: the DNA matches TRBJ2-7 better. Germline V gene sequence: CDR1 SEHNR, CDR2 FQNEAQ (reference sequence). The CDR3 spans 14 residues. The CDR3 region is CASSLAGGSYEQYF. The CDR3 coding sequence is TGTGCCAGCAGCCTAGCGGGGGGTTCCTACGAGCAGTACTTC.

The rearrangement uses TRBV2 and TRBJ1-2; tentatively, D is TRBD1 (6 bases). Germline loops: CDR1 SNHLY, CDR2 FYNNEI. Trimming took off 7 bases at V and 2 bases at J, with 11 bases between the two ends. The CDR3 has 13 residues. The CDR3 loop is CASNRQENYGYTF. CDR3 sequence (DNA): TGTGCCAGCAATAGACAGGAGAACTATGGCTACACCTTC.

The chain uses TRBV6-5 and TRBJ2-7; D call uncertain. Germline CDR1 MNHEY, CDR2 SVGAGI. Trimming took 0 bases from V and 0 from J, leaving 9 bases between them. This CDR3 is 15 amino acids long. For the CDR3, the DNA is TGTGCCAGCAGTTACTCGGCTCTAAGCTCCTACGAGCAGTACTTC. Translating it yields CASSYSALSSYEQYF.

The rearrangement links TRBV4-3 to TRBJ2-7; D ambiguous. The length of the CDR3 is 17 residues. The ends were cut back, 3 bases at V and 4 bases at J, with 22 bases in the middle. Germline lookup yields CDR1 LGHNA and CDR2 YSLEER. The CDR3: CASSHRIILGCGYEQYF. As DNA, the CDR3 is TGCGCCAGCAGCCACCGAATTATCCTGGGTTGTGGATACGAGCAGTACTTC.

The chain is built from TRBV21-1 and TRBJ1-2; the table's D call TRBD1 went unverified against the DNA. TRBV21-1 has pseudogene status. This CDR3 region has 13 residues. The CDR3, as DNA: TGTGCCAGCAGCAACGGGACAGGGGTCGGCTACACCTTC. Encoded protein: CASSNGTGVGYTF.

The chain joins TRBV29-1 to TRBJ1-2; 7 nucleotides agree with TRBD1. The V gene's germline CDR1 is SQVTM and CDR2 ANQGSEA. J gave up 2 bases and V 4 bases, and 4 bases lay outside the gene matches. CDR3 length equals 13 residues. The CDR3 is CSVVQGVNYGYTF. DNA of the CDR3: TGCAGCGTTGTCCAGGGGGTCAACTATGGCTACACCTTC.

In DNA, the CDR3 is TGCAGCGTTGAAGGCTTAGTGGAGCTCAGCACAGATACGCAGTATTTT. Its protein product is CSVEGLVELSTDTQYF. This chain links TRBV29-1 with TRBJ2-3; no firm D call. Trimming took 1 base from V and 0 from J, leaving 14 bases between them. There are 16 residues in the CDR3. CDR1 and CDR2 (germline): SQVTM, ANQGSEA.